This entry is about one T cell receptor beta chain. Its antigen target is currently unknown. Per-nucleotide qualities are absent, and no much larger clonotype sits a single base away. The sample originates from a study of shared clonotypes between healthy human individuals (dated by TCRdb to 2018 to 2021). For the study in its entirety: A few men and a couple of women, aged 18 to 49 years, made up the cohort. For each donor, CD4 naive and CD4 memory were each run on three plates, CD8 naive on two plates, and CD8 memory on one plate. The study deeply sequenced blood TCR repertoires of about five healthy adults to estimate repertoire size and the extent of clonotype sharing between individuals. To increase sequencing depth and limit assay-specific biases, TCR repertoire library preparation and sequencing were carried out by different laboratories using diverse techniques. Each donor's leukapheresis produced roughly between about 0.8 and 8.9 billion PBMCs. On the study overall, not on this receptor specifically: Naive subsets generally had larger estimated clonotype richness than memory subsets. Compared with non-shared clonotypes, the clonotypes found in all four sorted-subset donors had higher generation probabilities. Only blood was sampled, and tissue TCR repertoires likely differ from those in blood. The genetic and exposure-history diversity represented was limited by the small number of donors. Pairwise subsampling indicated that sequencing depth was expected to affect the degree of clonotype sharing among donors. Sharing across a few donors was observed for about 5% of naive CD4, 3% to 3.5% of naive CD8, 2% to 2.5% of memory CD4, and 0.4% of memory CD8 clonotypes. Rarefaction of sorted-subset datasets indicated incomplete sequencing despite the large sequencing depth.

The CDR3 contains 13 residues, cysteine and phenylalanine counted. The DNA shown is the 39-base CDR3, in frame from base 1. Between the V and J ends, shortened by 8 bases and 3 bases respectively, the junction contains 11 bases. In the germline V gene, CDR1 corresponds to SNHLY and CDR2 to FYNNEI. Using the deep immunoSEQ assay, TCR CDR3 regions were amplified from genomic DNA by multiplex PCR. Genomic DNA extracted from each cell subset was distributed evenly over all wells of several immunoSEQ 96-well plates, and each plate served as one replicate. For sorted subsets, each replicate PCR was loaded with approximately 200 ng genomic DNA, equivalent to about 33,000 T cell genomes. Purified libraries were measured with a Qubit 3.0 fluorometer, size-checked on a Bioanalyzer 2100, and measured again with the KAPA Library Quantification kit. Each immunoSEQ 96-well plate was sequenced on its own single-read 150-cycle Illumina NextSeq 550 flow cell. From the authors' description of their analysis: Because the immunoSEQ output included only junctional sequences and no quality scores, the filtering could not be the same as the filtering used for full-length reads. To assign V/J genes and CDR3, sequences were annotated against IMGT germline references using PyIR, a Python wrapper for IgBLAST v1.9. Reads were removed for weak V/J assignments (E-value above 1e-6), missing CDR3, stop codons, out-of-frame junctions, or ambiguous translated residues. V3J clonotypes were defined as sequences sharing an identical inferred V gene, J gene, and CDR3 amino acid sequence. Percentage overlap between repertoires was computed as shared unique clonotypes divided by the size of the smaller repertoire. Repertoire richness was assessed with RTK rarefaction, the Chao1 estimator, and Recon v2.1 estimates of unobserved clonotypes. For all TCRbeta clonotypes obtained by the gDNA method from a handful of donors, generation probabilities were computed with OLGA. The table comes from immuneACCESS by way of TCRdb, which keeps in-frame sequences with V and J called. Part of the clones is missing from these tables; in studies checked, under half for an unresolved V gene and the rest for unknown reasons. V, J and clone size are those of that table, while D and trimming were read from the DNA. The sample yields roughly 2.5 million clones; approximately 94% were counted once. Of the sample, more than 0.12% falls within the top ten clones.

The donors were healthy, HIV-negative adults with no recently reported acute infections or vaccinations. Every donor was a Caucasian adult residing in Nashville, Tennessee, USA. Magnetic negative selection was used to enrich CD4+ T cells, after which naive cells were positively selected on CD45RA and the negative fraction became the memory subset. Blood was collected by leukapheresis, and PBMCs were isolated by Ficoll-Histopaque density gradient centrifugation and then cryopreserved in liquid nitrogen vapor phase. Purity and quantity of every magnetically sorted T cell population were checked by analytical flow cytometry. Genomic DNA was isolated from each sorted fraction and quantified by UV absorbance on a Nanodrop 2000c.

Sequencing was done on a sample of naive CD4+ T cells sorted from blood. According to the study, the label for this sample's cell subset or site signals: CD45RA+ positively selected. The TCR was taken from a man aged 18 to 30 in good health. Recombination linked TRBV2 to TRBJ1-5; TRBD1 could be the D gene, as 5 bases match. The nucleotides read TGTGCCAGCCTGCGGGACCCCAATCAGCCCCAGCATTTT. Its protein reads: CASLRDPNQPQHF.